The 13 T cell receptor beta chains given below trace back to one sample, sequenced in a study of breast tumors, draining lymph nodes, adjacent tissues. In TCRdb, the multiplex PCR reads were re-called with MiXCR into one record per CDR3 protein. Here the sample spans around 50,000 distinct CDR3 sequences, more than 20% being singletons. The sample was breast tumor tissue. The receptor source for this set is a female donor with breast cancer. Some clones in this sample may be carry-over from other donors' samples.

This clonotype was counted ten times or more. The rearrangement links TRBV27 to TRBJ2-7, with 8 bases aligning to TRBD2. The junction had 13 bases not matched to a gene; V was cut back by 11 bases and J by 4 bases. CDR3 length equals 14 residues. Germline loops: CDR1 MNHEY, CDR2 SMNVEV (reference sequence). The CDR3 loop reads CAVREGTSFYEQYF. As DNA, the CDR3 is TGTGCCGTAAGGGAGGGGACTAGTTTTTACGAGCAGTACTTC.

This clonotype was seen many times. V is TRBV5-6 and J is TRBJ1-2, with 10 bases that match TRBD1. Germline lookup yields CDR1 SGHDT and CDR2 YYEEEE. The V and J ends lost 3 bases and 2 bases, in that order; junction bases with no gene match: 1. This CDR3 is 14 amino acids long. The DNA for the CDR3 is TGTGCCAGCAGCTGGGACAGGGGAAACTATGGCTACACCTTC. Encoded protein: CASSWDRGNYGYTF.

The sample holds many counts of this clonotype. This rearrangement joins TRBV6-1 to TRBJ1-6; 7 bases are a match to TRBD1. From germline, CDR1 is MNHNS and CDR2 SASEGT. The CDR3 runs to 15 residues. Trimming at V came to 8 bases and at J to 9 bases, leaving 13 bases not matched to a gene. The CDR3 spells CASGLGYRGPSPLHF. CDR3 coding DNA: TGTGCCAGCGGATTAGGGTACAGGGGACCTTCACCCCTCCACTTT.

This clonotype came up many times. The chain recombines TRBV6-1 with TRBJ2-7, with a possible D match to TRBD2 (5 bases). This CDR3 has 11 amino acids. Germline CDR1 MNHNS, CDR2 SASEGT. V was cut by 10 bases and J by 6 bases, with 13 bases left in between. The CDR3 spells CAIPRGSEQYF. In DNA, the CDR3 is TGTGCCATCCCTCGGGGATCCGAGCAGTACTTC.

This clonotype was found many times. This chain links TRBV10-2 with TRBJ2-1; possible D gene TRBD2, 5 bases. The CDR3 spans 15 residues. Germline V gene lookup returns CDR1 WSHSY and CDR2 SAAADI. V lost 6 bases, J lost 0 bases, and 12 bases lay in between. The CDR3 is CASRRADSSYNEQFF. CDR3 in DNA: TGCGCCAGCAGGAGAGCGGATAGCTCCTACAATGAGCAGTTCTTC.

The genes are TRBV19 and TRBJ2-7; TRBD1 matches 7 bases. J lost 4 bases, V lost 7 bases, and 13 bases had no gene match. CDR3 length: 15 residues. CDR1 and CDR2 (germline): LNHDA, SQIVND (reference sequence). DNA for the CDR3: TGTGCCAGTACCCTCGAACCGGGACAGCCATACGAGCAGTACTTC. This encodes CASTLEPGQPYEQYF.

This clonotype was counted at least ten times. The rearrangement links TRBV29-1 to TRBJ1-2; 7 bases are shared with TRBD1. CDR3 size: 14 residues. Germline CDR1 reads SQVTM; CDR2 reads ANQGSEA. Unmatched junction bases numbered 6, after V lost 4 bases and J lost 1 base. CDR3 in amino acids: CSVGGRQGNYGYTF. The CDR3, as DNA: TGCAGCGTTGGTGGAAGACAGGGTAACTATGGCTACACCTTC.

Remarks on this clonotype: A much larger clone lies one base from this, so it may be a read error. V and J are TRBV6-1 and TRBJ1-2, with 7 bases identical to TRBD1. This CDR3 is built from 14 residues. Germline lookup yields CDR1 MNHNS and CDR2 SASEGT. The DNA for the CDR3 is TGTGCCAGCAGTGTTTCCGGGACAGACTATGGCTGCACCTTC. Translating gives CASSVSGTDYGCTF.

Ten or more counts support this clonotype. The chain uses TRBV2 and TRBJ1-5; D is unclear. V was clipped by 4 bases and J by 4 bases, with 8 bases between them. In germline, CDR1 is SNHLY, CDR2 FYNNEI. This CDR3 spans 13 amino acids. CDR3 amino acids: CASSVYRNQPQHF. As DNA, the CDR3 is TGTGCCAGCAGTGTCTATCGGAATCAGCCCCAGCATTTT.

There are many counts of this clonotype. This chain links TRBV10-3 with TRBJ1-3; 7 bases are shared with TRBD1. This CDR3 contains 13 residues. Germline CDR1 ENHRY, CDR2 SYGVKD. V lost 11 bases and J lost 3; bases outside the gene matches: 7. CDR3 bases: TGTGCCGCACGACAGGGCCTTGGAAACACCATATATTTT. It yields the protein CAARQGLGNTIYF.

This clonotype was counted many times. This chain uses TRBV7-3 with TRBJ2-3; D might be TRBD2 (7 bases). The germline V gene encodes CDR1 SGHTA and CDR2 FQGTGA. V gave up 6 bases and J gave up 0 bases, with 25 bases separating them. The length of the CDR3 is 19 residues. CDR3 sequence reads: CASSPRGSSRGGSTDTQYF. The CDR3 region has the DNA TGTGCCAGCAGTCCCCGGGGCTCTAGTAGGGGGGGAAGCACAGATACGCAGTATTTT.

There are many counts of this clonotype. The chain carries TRBV6-1 and TRBJ1-5, with TRBD1 matching over 7 bases. Losses at the gene ends were 5 bases for V and 1 base for J; bases not matched to a gene: 5. The CDR3 has 15 amino acids. The V gene's germline CDR1 is MNHNS and CDR2 SASEGT. The CDR3 DNA reads TGTGCCAGCAGTCTAGACAGGGACAGCAATCAGCCCCAGCATTTT. Translating it yields CASSLDRDSNQPQHF.

Concerning this clonotype: A much larger clone differs by one base, so this may be a read error. This sequence joins TRBV19 and TRBJ1-5; D remains unclear. The CDR3 totals 13 residues. CDR1 LNHDA and CDR2 SQIVND come from the germline V gene (reference sequence). The CDR3 sequence is CAGSIRTNQPQHF. The CDR3 region has the DNA TGTGCCGGTAGTATAAGGACGAATCAGCCCCAGCATTTT.